A single T cell receptor beta chain is shown here with its context. Trimming shortened V by 7 bases and J by 2 bases, and 11 bases separated the two germline ends. CDR1 and CDR2 (germline): LGHNT, FRNRAP. CDR3 length: 13 amino acids. The data originate from a study of cytomegalovirus exposure and HLA in healthy donors. Use of 60 Vbeta and 13 Jbeta primers characterized the PCR. The table came from immunoSEQ multiplex PCR; TCRdb's copy has only in-frame clones and leaves some out. The table has roughly 160,000 clones, about 80% seen once. The sample was PBMCs. The clonotype originates from a middle-aged man in good health and CMV-seronegative. The chain joins TRBV12-5 to TRBJ1-1; D ambiguous. The CDR3 loop reads CASALSGNTEAFF. The CDR3 DNA sequence: TGTGCTAGTGCCCTTAGTGGTAACACTGAAGCTTTCTTT.